This T cell receptor beta chain was obtained from a study of vaccination and CD4 T cells after COVID-19. Study-level background: With under ten mild cases and one severe, convalescent patients were SARS-CoV-2 positive by nasal swab PCR.

In this sample, this clonotype turned up once. Antigen: not known. Regarding treatment: roughly 10-day PBMC culture with coronavirus spike peptide pools or control peptides (ViraFEST assay). ViraFEST relied on peptide pools to expand antigen-specific T cells; the TCRs were sequenced afterward. The assay that was used to sequence DNA from cultured CD4+ T cells was the Oncomine TCR Beta short-read assay. Genomic DNA was isolated from CD4+ T cells that had been cultured. TCRdb re-called the PCR reads through MiXCR, storing one row per CDR3 protein. This sample carries approximately 15,000 distinct CDR3 sequences, less than 30% of them seen once, and the ten largest clones take around 20%. The CDR3 has 12 residues. Per germline, CDR1 MDHEN and CDR2 SYDVKM. Trimming shortened V by 7 bases and J by 1 base, and 8 bases separated the two germline ends.

The sample was cultured CD4+ T cells from blood. This sequence joins TRBV28 and TRBJ2-7; D is uncertain. The sequence was obtained from a human donor with COVID-19. The CDR3 spells CASIGRSYEQYF. CDR3 DNA sequence: TGTGCCAGCATCGGTAGATCCTACGAGCAGTACTTC.